This is a list of T cell receptor beta chains from one sample in a study of post-analysis software for immune sequencing data. MiXCR, applied by TCRdb to the PCR reads, yields one record per CDR3 protein. The sample shows around 500,000 distinct CDR3 sequences, around a third of them seen only once. Sequenced material: blood. The source of these receptors is a girl younger than 18 with multiple sclerosis. The CDR3 runs from the conserved cysteine through the conserved F or W. A D gene is named only where the DNA matches it firmly. A clone size is listed for some rows: how often the clone was seen (once, few, many), or a class if it is expanded.

NA	TRBV12-3/TRBV12-4	TRBJ2-1	TRBD2	13	CASELASYNEQFF	TGTGCCAGCGAACTAGCGTCTTACAATGAGCAGTTCTTC
few	TRBV28	TRBJ1-4	NA	14	CASSLRDTHEKLFF	TGTGCCAGCAGTTTAAGGGACACTCATGAAAAACTGTTTTTT
few	TRBV7-9	TRBJ1-2	TRBD1	13	CASSLVQGEGYTF	TGTGCCAGCAGCTTAGTCCAGGGGGAAGGCTACACCTTC
NA	TRBV5-1	TRBJ1-4	NA	13	CASSLDGNEKLFF	TGCGCCAGCAGCTTAGACGGTAATGAAAAACTGTTTTTT
NA	TRBV5-1	TRBJ1-2	NA	13	CASSPRTVDGYTF	TGCGCCAGCAGCCCCAGGACAGTCGACGGCTACACCTTC
few	TRBV27	TRBJ2-1	NA	15	CASSLVGTGYNEQFF	TGTGCCAGCAGTTTAGTAGGAACAGGCTACAATGAGCAGTTCTTC
NA	TRBV5-1	TRBJ1-4	NA	13	CASSMTENEKLFF	TGCGCCAGCAGCATGACAGAAAATGAAAAACTGTTTTTT
NA	TRBV5-1	TRBJ2-5	NA	14	CASSSPGVQETQYF	TGCGCCAGCAGCTCCCCAGGGGTACAAGAGACCCAGTACTTC
NA	TRBV3-1	TRBJ2-3	NA	16	CASSQLGAGWTDTQYF	TGTGCCAGCAGCCAACTGGGAGCAGGGTGGACAGATACGCAGTATTTT
few	TRBV6-6	TRBJ2-7	NA	14	CASSPRRGSYEQYF	TGTGCCAGCAGCCCAAGAAGGGGGTCCTACGAGCAGTACTTC
few	TRBV6-6	TRBJ2-5	TRBD1	14	CASSLRDRVETQYF	TGTGCCAGCAGCCTAAGGGACAGGGTAGAGACCCAGTACTTC
NA	TRBV20-1	TRBJ1-6	TRBD1	16	CSARDRGLQGNSPLHF	TGCAGTGCTAGGGACAGGGGCCTCCAGGGTAATTCACCCCTCCACTTT
NA	TRBV20-1	TRBJ1-2	NA	18	CSASALLGGRQGCDGYTF	TGCAGTGCTAGTGCCCTCCTAGGGGGACGCCAGGGATGTGATGGCTACACCTTC
NA	TRBV29-1	TRBJ2-5	TRBD1	14	CSVMGQGTQETQYF	TGCAGCGTGATGGGACAGGGGACTCAAGAGACCCAGTACTTC
NA	TRBV7-9	TRBJ2-5	NA	12	CASSENRETQYF	TGTGCCAGCAGCGAAAACAGGGAGACCCAGTACTTC
NA	TRBV20-1	TRBJ2-5	NA	13	CSAKSGSQETQYF	TGCAGTGCTAAGTCAGGGAGCCAAGAGACCCAGTACTTC
NA	TRBV18	TRBJ2-1	NA	12	CASSPLGNQQFF	TGTGCCAGCTCACCCTTGGGTAATCAGCAGTTCTTC
NA	TRBV20-1	TRBJ1-1	TRBD1	14	CSASRAGGNTEAFF	TGCAGTGCTAGTAGGGCAGGGGGGAACACTGAAGCTTTCTTT
NA	TRBV29-1	TRBJ1-1	TRBD1	15	CSVGRTGAGNTEAFF	TGCAGCGTTGGTCGGACAGGGGCGGGGAACACTGAAGCTTTCTTT
NA	TRBV20-1	TRBJ1-2	NA	14	CSAQGVGRNYGYTF	TGCAGTGCCCAAGGGGTCGGACGGAACTATGGCTACACCTTC
few	TRBV7-9	TRBJ1-2	NA	17	CASSLEPPKGRNYGYTF	TGTGCCAGCAGCTTGGAACCTCCGAAAGGGCGGAACTATGGCTACACCTTC
NA	TRBV9	TRBJ2-7	NA	14	CASSVDLRGHEQYF	TGTGCCAGCAGCGTAGATCTGAGGGGCCACGAGCAGTACTTC
few	TRBV29-1	TRBJ2-7	NA	12	CSVEGASMEQYF	TGCAGCGTGGAGGGGGCCTCCATGGAGCAGTACTTC
few	TRBV7-9	TRBJ2-3	NA	12	CASSFGQDTQYF	TGTGCCAGCAGCTTTGGCCAGGACACGCAGTATTTT
few	TRBV5-1	TRBJ2-1	TRBD2	19	CASSLVGRGGHPSYNEQFF	TGCGCCAGCAGCTTGGTGGGGCGGGGGGGCCACCCCTCCTACAATGAGCAGTTCTTC
few	TRBV11-2	TRBJ2-2	TRBD2	17	CASSSHSGGLNTGELFF	TGTGCCAGCAGCTCGCATAGCGGGGGCCTTAACACCGGGGAGCTGTTTTTT
NA	TRBV28	TRBJ2-3	TRBD1	16	CASSLTGGPPTDTQYF	TGTGCCAGCAGTTTGACAGGGGGCCCCCCCACAGATACGCAGTATTTT
NA	TRBV2	TRBJ2-1	NA	13	CASSESPYNEQFF	TGTGCCAGCAGTGAGTCCCCTTACAATGAGCAGTTCTTC
NA	TRBV9	TRBJ1-1	NA	14	CASSVVSENTEAFF	TGTGCCAGCAGCGTAGTATCGGAGAACACTGAAGCTTTCTTT
NA	TRBV28	TRBJ1-2	NA	17	CASSSQGVYLIPYGYTF	TGTGCCAGCAGTTCCCAAGGGGTTTACCTTATCCCCTATGGCTACACCTTC
few	TRBV7-8	TRBJ2-7	TRBD2	14	CASSPGGIGLEQYF	TGTGCCAGCAGCCCCGGGGGGATTGGACTCGAGCAGTACTTC
NA	TRBV7-7	TRBJ2-5	NA	14	CASSRTPSLETQYF	TGTGCCAGCAGCAGGACTCCTAGCTTGGAGACCCAGTACTTC
few	TRBV7-8	TRBJ2-7	TRBD2	16	CASSSSARGGSYEQYF	TGTGCCAGCAGCTCCTCCGCCCGGGGGGGCTCCTACGAGCAGTACTTC
few	TRBV11-2	TRBJ2-1	TRBD2	18	CASSRRALRGGSYNEQFF	TGTGCCAGCAGCCGGAGGGCCCTCCGCGGGGGCTCCTACAATGAGCAGTTCTTC
few	TRBV6-6	TRBJ2-5	NA	16	CASSYGWDQTQETQYF	TGTGCCAGCAGTTACGGGTGGGACCAGACCCAAGAGACCCAGTACTTC
few	TRBV4-2	TRBJ1-2	NA	14	CASSQEGGSYGYTF	TGTGCCAGCAGCCAAGAAGGAGGGAGCTATGGCTACACCTTC
few	TRBV5-1	TRBJ2-3	NA	12	CASSLVQGLEYF	TGCGCCAGCAGCTTGGTCCAGGGGTTGGAGTATTTT
NA	TRBV25-1	TRBJ2-1	TRBD1	14	CASSDDRGYNEQFF	TGTGCCAGCAGTGATGACAGGGGCTACAATGAGCAGTTCTTC